Shown below are 25 T cell receptor beta chains from a single sample sequenced in a study of cytomegalovirus exposure and HLA in healthy donors. Use of 60 Vbeta and 13 Jbeta primers characterized the PCR. Some clones are missing from TCRdb's copy, which holds only in-frame ones; the method was immunoSEQ multiplex PCR. This sample yields about 130,000 clones, of which about three quarters are seen a single time; about 2.7% belongs to the top ten. Material for sequencing was PBMCs. Source of these receptors: a woman in her sixties or seventies in good health and CMV-seropositive.

This clone showed up just a few times. Different DNA sequences within this sample yield the same CDR3. The gene calls are TRBV29-1 and TRBJ2-2; 9 bases fit TRBD2. Germline V CDR1 and CDR2: SQVTM, ANQGSEA. CDR3 size: 15 residues. The CDR3 DNA sequence: TGCAGTGCCGGGGGACTAGCCGGTGAACAAGGGGAGCTGTTTTTT. Residues: CSAGGLAGEQGELFF.

V gene TRBV7-9 combines with J gene TRBJ2-5; possibly TRBD1 for D (7 bases). The length of the CDR3 is 15 residues. Per the germline V gene, CDR1 is SEHNR and CDR2 is FQNEAQ (reference sequence). Trimming cost V 3 bases and J 2 bases, with 13 bases left between them. The CDR3 DNA sequence: TGTGCCAGCAGCTTTATACAGGGGAGGCAAGAGACCCAGTACTTC. Translating it yields CASSFIQGRQETQYF.

The V and J genes are TRBV14 and TRBJ1-3, with D tentatively TRBD1 (6 bases). The germline V gene has CDR1 SGHDN and CDR2 FVKESK. Trimming took 0 bases from V and 3 from J, leaving 24 bases between them. The CDR3 loop spans 20 amino acids. CDR3 nucleotides: TGTGCCAGCAGCCAAGACGAGGCAGGGGACGGCCTTTCCTTTGGAAACACCATATATTTT. Protein product: CASSQDEAGDGLSFGNTIYF.

This clone occurred a few times. This chain's CDR3 is CASSFRTGGVETQYF. The CDR3 nucleotides are TGTGCCAGCAGCTTTAGGACAGGGGGCGTCGAGACCCAGTACTTC. V usage is TRBV5-8 and J usage is TRBJ2-5; 11 bases line up with TRBD1. The CDR3 has 15 amino acids. V gave up 2 bases and J gave up 5 bases; unmatched junction bases: 5. In germline, CDR1 is SGHTS, CDR2 YDEGEE.

V usage is TRBV4-2 and J usage is TRBJ2-3, with no clear D. V was cut by 1 base and J by 2 bases, with 10 bases left in between. Looked up from germline, CDR1 is LGHNA and CDR2 is YNFKEQ. This CDR3 is 15 amino acids long. The CDR3 sequence: CASSQANSDTDTQYF. For the CDR3, the DNA is TGTGCCAGCAGCCAAGCGAACTCCGACACAGATACGCAGTATTTT.

The chain uses TRBV6-6 and TRBJ1-2; 8 bases agree with TRBD1. The V and J ends lost 6 bases and 2 bases, in that order; junction bases with no gene match: 5. The germline CDR1 and CDR2 sequences are MNHNY and SVGAGI (reference sequence). This CDR3 is 14 amino acids long. CDR3 in amino acids: CASRAGGDNYGYTF. As DNA, the CDR3 is TGTGCCAGCAGGGCAGGGGGCGACAACTATGGCTACACCTTC.

This clone was detected only once. Germline is not matched at one junction end, which may reflect a read error. The rearrangement uses TRBV29-1 and TRBJ1-4; D is unresolved. This CDR3 spans 18 amino acids. Per germline, CDR1 SQVTM and CDR2 ANQGSEA. In DNA form, the CDR3 reads TGCAGCGTTGAAGATCCGGCAGAGATCAAGGCGACTAGTGAAAAACTGTTTTTT. It is translated as CSVEDPAEIKATSEKLFF.

This chain joins TRBV19 and TRBJ1-1; the match to TRBD1 covers 8 bases. The germline CDR1 and CDR2 sequences are LNHDA and SQIVND (reference sequence). With V trimmed by 11 bases and J by 0 bases, 2 bases remained unmatched. CDR3 length equals 12 residues. For the CDR3, the DNA is TGTGCCGCAGGGGGCTTGAACACTGAAGCTTTCTTT. The encoded protein is CAAGGLNTEAFF.

V usage is TRBV6-5 and J usage is TRBJ2-7; TRBD1 matches at 9 bases. J was trimmed by 2 bases and V by 4 bases; bases with no gene match: 9. The CDR3 runs to 16 residues. CDR1 is MNHEY and CDR2 is SVGAGI in the germline V gene. The CDR3 DNA sequence: TGTGCCAGCAGTTCTCCGGGACAGGGAAAACCCTACGAGCAGTACTTC. Its translation: CASSSPGQGKPYEQYF.

The chain joins TRBV7-9 to TRBJ1-2; no clear D gene. V dropped 1 base and J dropped 4 bases, with 10 bases sitting between them. The CDR3 is 14 amino acids. Germline assignment: CDR1 SEHNR and CDR2 FQNEAQ (reference sequence). The CDR3 loop is CASSLDRFGYGYTF. The CDR3 nucleotides are TGTGCCAGCAGCTTAGACCGCTTCGGCTATGGCTACACCTTC.

The chain carries TRBV9 and TRBJ1-3; D might be TRBD1 (5 bases). V lost 0 bases and J lost 0, with 13 bases in between. Germline V gene lookup returns CDR1 SGDLS and CDR2 YYNGEE. The CDR3 runs 17 residues. The CDR3 loop is CASSVEPTVLSGNTIYF. DNA for the CDR3: TGTGCCAGCAGCGTAGAACCGACAGTGCTCTCTGGAAACACCATATATTTT.

The chain recombines TRBV4-2 with TRBJ2-1, with D possibly matching TRBD1 (6 bases). V lost 1 base and J lost 3, with 10 bases in between. This CDR3 spans 15 amino acids. The germline gives CDR1 LGHNA, CDR2 YNFKEQ. The CDR3 region is CASSQVGTLYNEQFF. The DNA of the CDR3 is TGTGCCAGCAGCCAAGTGGGGACACTCTACAATGAGCAGTTCTTC.

This clone has more than one count but fewer than ten. The chain links TRBV4-1 to TRBJ2-7; the match to TRBD2 covers 8 bases. V lost 4 bases, J lost 4 bases, and 12 bases stayed unmatched. There are 16 residues in the CDR3. The germline CDR1 and CDR2 sequences are MGHRA and YSYEKL. CDR3 nucleotides: TGCGCCAGCAGCCCGCCGGATAGCGGGGTCTTATACGAGCAGTACTTC. Translated: CASSPPDSGVLYEQYF.

V is TRBV27 and J is TRBJ2-7; possibly TRBD2 for D (6 bases). Germline V CDR1 and CDR2: MNHEY, SMNVEV (reference sequence). The CDR3 covers 15 residues. V was shortened by 4 bases and J by 0 bases, with 13 bases between the two germline ends. The CDR3 loop is CASSSEGRVSYEQYF. The DNA for the CDR3 is TGTGCCAGCAGTTCGGAGGGCAGAGTCTCCTACGAGCAGTACTTC.

This rearrangement joins TRBV4-2 to TRBJ2-5; D not resolved. V was clipped by 1 base and J by 2 bases, with 11 bases between them. The CDR3 runs 15 residues. The germline gives CDR1 LGHNA, CDR2 YNFKEQ. The CDR3 DNA reads TGTGCCAGCAGCCAAGTGTCAGCGAGGCAAGAGACCCAGTACTTC. Protein: CASSQVSARQETQYF.

This clone came up a few times. V usage is TRBV27 and J usage is TRBJ1-1; TRBD1 agrees at 10 bases. This CDR3 is built from 18 residues. In germline, CDR1 is MNHEY, CDR2 SMNVEV (reference sequence). The junction had 14 bases not matched to a gene; V was cut back by 5 bases and J by 2 bases. In DNA, the CDR3 is TGTGCCAGCAGTCCCGGACAGGGGGTGCCGGATCCTAACACTGAAGCTTTCTTT. Its protein is CASSPGQGVPDPNTEAFF.

The chain is built from TRBV5-1 and TRBJ1-5; TRBD1 matches 10 bases. Germline CDR1 reads SGHRS; CDR2 reads YFSETQ. V dropped 4 bases and J dropped 6; count of bases not matched to a gene: 7. There are 15 residues in the CDR3. The CDR3 DNA sequence: TGCGCCAGCAGCCCGGGACAGGGGTTCAGTCAGCCCCAGCATTTT. Protein: CASSPGQGFSQPQHF.

This clone came up a few times. The CDR3 bases are TGCGCCAGCAGTCGACTAGCGGGGAAGGGCGGGGAGCTGTTTTTT. Translating gives CASSRLAGKGGELFF. V usage is TRBV10-2 and J usage is TRBJ2-2; 11 nucleotides align to TRBD2. Per the germline V gene, CDR1 is WSHSY and CDR2 is SAAADI. This CDR3 is built from 15 residues. V was pared by 5 bases and J by 7 bases, with 6 bases of the junction left unmatched.

J is TRBJ2-7 and V is TRBV6-5; perhaps TRBD1 as D (5 bases). Per germline, CDR1 MNHEY and CDR2 SVGAGI. The CDR3 sequence is 15 residues long. The germline V and J ends were trimmed by 6 bases and 2 bases, with 17 bases remaining between them. The CDR3 loop reads CASSLDQGPAYEQYF. CDR3 nucleotides: TGTGCCAGCAGCCTTGATCAGGGTCCGGCCTACGAGCAGTACTTC.

The V call is TRBV11-2, the J call TRBJ2-1, with 12 bases lining up with TRBD2. The V segment lost 2 bases and the J segment 9 bases; nucleotides outside the gene matches: 11. Germline lookup yields CDR1 SGHAT and CDR2 FQNNGV. The CDR3 has 17 amino acids. CDR3 nucleotide sequence: TGTGCCAGCAGCTTACAAACGCCACTAGCGGGGGGCGGTGAGCAGTTCTTC. Residues: CASSLQTPLAGGGEQFF.

The rearrangement uses TRBV10-2 and TRBJ1-1, with 7 bases identical to TRBD1. Looked up from germline, CDR1 is WSHSY and CDR2 is SAAADI. V lost 4 bases, J lost 1 base, and 3 bases stayed unmatched. The CDR3 totals 14 residues. The CDR3, as DNA: TGCGCCAGCAGTGGGTGGGACAGGAACACTGAAGCTTTCTTT. Amino acids: CASSGWDRNTEAFF.

This clone was observed a handful of times. The chain uses TRBV7-9 and TRBJ1-2; no clear D gene. CDR3 length: 15 residues. V was pared by 3 bases and J by 4 bases, with 15 bases between. Germline CDR1 SEHNR, CDR2 FQNEAQ (reference sequence). Here the CDR3 DNA reads TGTGCCAGCAGCTTCCCGGGAACCCAAGGCTATGGCTACACCTTC. It translates to CASSFPGTQGYGYTF. The complete variable domain, with remaining parts taken from reference TRBV7-9 and TRBJ1-2, reads DTGVSQNPRHKITKRGQNVTFRCDPISEHNRLYWYRQTLGQGPEFLTYFQNEAQLEKSRLLSDRFSAERPKGSFSTLEIQRTEQGDSAMYLCASSFPGTQGYGYTFGSGTRLTVV.

To note about this clone: This CDR3 is also generated by other DNA sequences in the sample. The chain is built from TRBV18 and TRBJ1-5; TRBD1 matches at 9 bases. Looked up from germline, CDR1 is KGHSH and CDR2 is LQKENI. The CDR3 contains 14 residues. J gave up 5 bases and V 3 bases, and 2 bases lay outside the gene matches. CDR3: CASSPRQGDQPQHF. In nucleotides, the CDR3 is TGTGCCAGCTCACCCCGACAGGGGGATCAGCCCCAGCATTTT.

The chain combines TRBV4-2 with TRBJ2-4; a possible D gene is TRBD1 (6 bases). Germline assignment: CDR1 LGHNA and CDR2 YNFKEQ. Trimming pared 3 bases from V and 0 bases from J, leaving 12 bases between. The length of the CDR3 is 16 residues. CDR3 sequence: CASSQTQGLAKNIQYF. The CDR3 coding sequence is TGTGCCAGCAGCCAGACACAGGGTCTAGCCAAAAACATTCAGTACTTC.

The chain recombines TRBV19 with TRBJ2-5, with unresolved D. The germline V gene encodes CDR1 LNHDA and CDR2 SQIVND (reference sequence). The CDR3 length is 13 residues. V lost 3 bases, J lost 2 bases, and 7 bases lay in between. In DNA form, the CDR3 reads TGTGCCAGTAGTATCGACGGGCAAGAGACCCAGTACTTC. It specifies CASSIDGQETQYF.